Listed below are T cell receptor beta chains from one sample, sequenced in a study of blood T cells in healthy people across ages. TCRdb re-derived calls from the 5' RACE reads in MiXCR, one entry per CDR3 protein. This sample yields approximately 830,000 distinct CDR3 sequences, of which less than 80% are seen a single time; about 30% belongs to the top ten. The sequenced sample consisted of blood. These receptors were taken from a man aged 25-40 years in good health. CDR3s include the opening cysteine and the closing phenylalanine or tryptophan. The order of the fields is J gene, V gene, clone size, CDR3 protein. Not all rows give a size; the values are once, few, many and, for expanded clones, a class.

J: TRBJ1-1; V: TRBV7-2; size: few; CDR3: CASSLGRKDEAFF
J: TRBJ1-2; V: TRBV10-3; size: NA; CDR3: CAISEPRILTEYGYTF
J: TRBJ1-2; V: TRBV3-1; size: NA; CDR3: CASSQVQGRYTF
J: TRBJ1-6; V: TRBV10-3; size: few; CDR3: CAIRLTLEVNSPLHF
J: TRBJ2-1; V: TRBV14; size: NA; CDR3: CASSQGHGRGYNEQFF
J: TRBJ1-6; V: TRBV29-1; size: NA; CDR3: CSVEELPGSTLHF
J: TRBJ2-7; V: TRBV29-1; size: NA; CDR3: CSVEDASYERYF
J: TRBJ1-1; V: TRBV9; size: once; CDR3: CASSSRQGLPRNTEAFF
J: NA; V: TRBV27; size: NA; CDR3: CASSGAYRAEVNEQYF
J: TRBJ2-7; V: TRBV28; size: NA; CDR3: CASSVLTDYEQYF
J: TRBJ2-7; V: TRBV7-9; size: NA; CDR3: CASSLVGTGPYEQYF
J: TRBJ2-5; V: TRBV5-5; size: many; CDR3: CASSPGQREETQYF
J: TRBJ2-2; V: TRBV28; size: NA; CDR3: CASSLGQTYTGELFF
J: TRBJ2-5; V: TRBV4-1; size: NA; CDR3: CASSPTPGYEQYF
J: TRBJ2-5; V: TRBV7-2; size: few; CDR3: CASSFTGVEKETQYF
J: TRBJ2-5; V: TRBV7-2; size: NA; CDR3: CASSGRVGETQYF
J: TRBJ2-7; V: TRBV10-3; size: NA; CDR3: CAISPDSYEQYF
J: TRBJ2-3; V: TRBV29-1; size: few; CDR3: CSARPTDTQYF
J: TRBJ2-1; V: TRBV5-5; size: NA; CDR3: CASSFLGGGEQFF
J: TRBJ2-3; V: TRBV4-3; size: NA; CDR3: CASSQGDSHTDTQYF
J: TRBJ2-1; V: TRBV14; size: NA; CDR3: CASSQDWANEQFF
J: TRBJ2-7; V: TRBV28; size: once; CDR3: CASSPRDYTTAYEQYF
J: TRBJ2-1; V: TRBV7-2; size: NA; CDR3: CASSFPDSYNEQFF
J: TRBJ2-1; V: TRBV6-1; size: NA; CDR3: CASSAHDPFDSVSGGKDNEQFF
J: TRBJ2-5; V: TRBV7-9; size: NA; CDR3: CASSPYVPETQYF
J: TRBJ2-7; V: TRBV10-3; size: NA; CDR3: CAISGTDPPYEQYF